This TCR beta chain originates from a study of read filtering for tumor transcriptome and immune sequencing. The CDR3 spans 14 residues. Trimming left V 0 bases short and J 4 bases short, with 12 bases between. The V gene's germline CDR1 is DFQATT and CDR2 SNEGSKA (reference sequence). This clonotype was detected ten times or more. Its target is unknown. Study findings and constraints: IR-seq captured clonotypes deeper and more reliably than RNA-seq. Correlation between methods rose after single-read clonotypes were removed.

This library used roughly 370 ng RNA and molecular barcoded adaptors spanning alpha/delta and beta/gamma chains. TCRdb reprocessed the reads via MiXCR and lists one record per CDR3 protein. Found here are roughly 82,000 distinct CDR3 sequences, around 12% of them singletons; the top ten hold approximately 15%. This clonotype was sampled from a donor aged 40 or older with multiple myeloma. The V and J genes are TRBV20-1 and TRBJ2-5; tentatively, D is TRBD1 or TRBD2 (6 bases each). The sample comprised a population of CD138-negative cells sorted from bone marrow. The chain's CDR3 is CSARDGGGGETQYF. The CDR3 coding sequence is TGCAGTGCTAGAGATGGAGGGGGTGGAGAGACCCAGTACTTC.